The 5 T cell receptor beta chains below come from one sample, sequenced in a study of cytomegalovirus exposure and HLA in healthy donors. In the PCR, 60 Vbeta and 13 Jbeta primers were used. This table comes from immunoSEQ multiplex PCR, and its TCRdb copy is limited to in-frame clones, with some not included. The data contain about 190,000 clones, 65% to 85% of them singletons. The source material was PBMCs. These receptors all stem from a man between 50 and 59 years old in good health and CMV-seronegative.

The table lists this clone with a count of one. The V call is TRBV9, the J call TRBJ1-1; possibly TRBD1 for D (5 bases). The CDR3 is made up of 13 amino acids. Germline lookup yields CDR1 SGDLS and CDR2 YYNGEE. V lost 2 bases and J lost 6, with 11 bases in between. The CDR3 reads CASSVPGSSEAFF. CDR3 nucleotide sequence: TGTGCCAGCAGCGTCCCAGGGTCCTCTGAAGCTTTCTTT.

In nucleotides, the CDR3 is TGCGCCAGCAGTCTCCCGGGGGAGCAGTACTTC. Its protein product is CASSLPGEQYF. The chain is built from TRBV5-1 and TRBJ2-7, with D tentatively TRBD2 (5 bases). This CDR3 has 11 amino acids. The V gene lost 5 bases and the J gene lost 7 bases, with 10 bases spanning the gap. Per the germline V gene, CDR1 is SGHRS and CDR2 is YFSETQ.

Comments on this clone: The junction departs from germline at one end; a sequencing error may be responsible. This chain links TRBV7-9 with TRBJ1-5; a possible D gene is TRBD1 (5 bases). CDR1 and CDR2 (germline): SEHNR, FQNEAQ (reference sequence). There are 15 residues in the CDR3. CDR3: CASSVAGASNQPQHF. CDR3 bases: TGTGCCAGCAGCGTAGCTGGGGCAAGCAATCAGCCCCAGCATTTT.

The chain uses TRBV25-1 and TRBJ2-5; 7 nucleotides line up with TRBD2. The CDR3 spans 14 residues. Looked up from germline, CDR1 is MGHDK and CDR2 is SYGVNS. With 1 base clipped from V and 5 bases from J, the junction kept 4 bases outside the gene matches. The chain's CDR3 is CASSEWGGIETQYF. CDR3 sequence (DNA): TGTGCCAGCAGTGAATGGGGAGGGATCGAGACCCAGTACTTC.

V is TRBV11-2 and J is TRBJ2-5, with D perhaps TRBD1 (6 bases). The V gene lost 4 bases and the J gene lost 2 bases, with 8 bases spanning the gap. The V gene's germline CDR1 is SGHAT and CDR2 FQNNGV. There are 13 residues in the CDR3. CDR3 residues: CASSWTVQETQYF. CDR3 sequence (DNA): TGTGCCAGCAGCTGGACAGTTCAAGAGACCCAGTACTTC.